This is a list of T cell receptor beta chains from one sample in a study of CD8 T cells in Susac syndrome. MiXCR, run by TCRdb on the immunoSEQ multiplex PCR reads, gives a single entry per CDR3 protein. Of some 260,000 distinct CDR3 sequences in the sample, roughly 85% were seen once. Sequencing was performed on CD8+ T cells from PBMCs. These receptors originate from a human donor with multiple sclerosis. Each CDR3 is given with its conserved first and last residue. A D gene is named only where the DNA matches it firmly. Clone size is shown for a subset of rows, as once, few, many or a class of expanded clone.

TRBJ1-5	NA	NA	TRBV7-9	14	CASSLAGNNQPQHF	TGTGCCAGCAGCTTAGCAGGAAACAATCAGCCCCAGCATTTT
TRBJ2-2	once	TRBD2	TRBV30	18	CAWNRGSGGRLNTGELFF	TGTGCCTGGAACAGGGGTAGCGGGGGCCGCCTTAACACCGGGGAGCTGTTTTTT
TRBJ2-3	NA	NA	TRBV12-3/TRBV12-4	15	CASTHPLDSTDTQYF	TGTGCCAGCACCCATCCCCTTGACAGCACAGATACGCAGTATTTT
TRBJ2-7	NA	TRBD1	TRBV27	16	CASSLSISGTGYEQYF	TGTGCCAGCAGTTTATCCATTTCAGGGACAGGGTACGAGCAGTACTTC
TRBJ1-2	NA	NA	TRBV27	14	CASSVGSASNGYTF	TGTGCCAGCAGTGTTGGGAGCGCCTCAAACGGCTACACCTTC
TRBJ2-4	NA	TRBD1	TRBV25-1	14	CASSQRGGTNIQYF	TGTGCCAGCAGTCAACGAGGGGGCACAAACATTCAGTACTTC
TRBJ2-7	NA	TRBD2	TRBV25-1	17	CASSPSGLAGATEEQYF	TGTGCCAGCAGTCCGTCGGGACTAGCGGGAGCTACGGAGGAGCAGTACTTC
TRBJ2-1	NA	NA	TRBV29-1	16	CSVEAPKGRSYNEQFF	TGCAGCGTTGAGGCCCCTAAGGGTAGGTCCTACAATGAGCAGTTCTTC
TRBJ2-7	NA	TRBD1	TRBV6-5	14	CASSYSGQTYEQYF	TGTGCCAGCAGTTACTCGGGACAGACCTACGAGCAGTACTTC
TRBJ1-6	few	TRBD1	TRBV6-1	14	CASHPRGQVKPLHF	TGTGCCAGCCACCCTCGGGGACAGGTTAAACCCCTCCACTTT
TRBJ2-1	NA	TRBD2	TRBV6-4	12	CASSRLAYEQFF	TGTGCCAGCAGTAGACTAGCATATGAGCAGTTCTTC
TRBJ2-5	NA	NA	TRBV6-5	11	CATGAQETQYF	TGTGCCACCGGGGCACAAGAGACCCAGTACTTC
TRBJ2-3	NA	TRBD2	TRBV7-3	17	CASSGEGKRKPTDTQYF	TGTGCCAGCAGCGGGGAGGGGAAGAGGAAACCCACAGATACGCAGTATTTT